These 21 T cell receptor beta chains originate from one sample sequenced in a study of metastatic and nonmetastatic thyroid tumors. TCRdb ran MiXCR on the PCR reads. The sample has roughly 14,000 clones; 23% are singletons. Patients had received no treatment of any kind before thyroid surgery. The sample consisted of blood. The receptor set was obtained from a female donor with papillary thyroid cancer or a benign thyroid nodule (not recorded which). Some clones in this sample may be carry-over from other donors' samples.

This clone has a count of ten or more. This may be a read error: a much more frequent sequence differs by one nucleotide. The same CDR3 can be traced to other DNA sequences in this sample. The chain links TRBV6-5 to TRBJ1-1, with D hard to call. The CDR3 totals 11 residues. V lost 2 bases and J 14 bases, leaving 12 bases between the germline ends. Germline V lookup: CDR1 MNHEY, CDR2 SVGAGI. CDR3 in DNA: TGTGCCAGCAGTTACCGCAGCACAGCCTTCTTT. Encoded protein: CASSYRSTAFF.

Note on this clone: With a much larger clone just one base away, this may be a read error. The V gene is TRBV5-4, the J gene TRBJ1-2; D is possibly TRBD1 (5 bases). Germline V gives CDR1 SGHNT, CDR2 YYREEE (reference sequence). Trimming pared 2 bases from V and 2 bases from J, leaving 16 bases between. This CDR3 is built from 16 residues. CDR3 protein: CASSFAGGERNYGYTF. Written as DNA, the CDR3 is TGTGCCAGCAGCTTTGCCGGAGGGGAGAGAAACTATGGCTACACCTTC.

This clone was seen repeatedly, ten times or more. The chain is built from TRBV11-1 and TRBJ2-2, with TRBD1 as a possible D gene (6 bases). CDR3 length equals 16 residues. Germline CDR1 and CDR2: SGHAT and FQDESV (reference sequence). Trimming stripped 5 bases from V and 0 bases from J, with 13 bases between. The CDR3 DNA is TGTGCCAGCAGCCCCGGACAGTTAACGAACACCGGGGAGCTGTTTTTT. Translated, it gives CASSPGQLTNTGELFF. The full variable domain, with the rest looked up from reference TRBV11-1 and TRBJ2-2, is EAEVAQSPRYKITEKSQAVAFWCDPISGHATLYWYRQILGQGPELLVQFQDESVVDDSQLPKDRFSAERLKGVDSTLKIQPAELGDSAMYLCASSPGQLTNTGELFFGEGSRLTVL.

There are many counts of this clone. A much larger clone differs by one base, so this may be a read error. This same CDR3 is encoded by further DNA sequences in the sample. The chain carries TRBV19 and TRBJ1-2; the D gene is possibly TRBD1 (5 bases). The CDR3 covers 13 residues. Germline V CDR1 and CDR2: LNHDA, SQIVND (reference sequence). CDR3 sequence reads: CASSLTANYGYTF. CDR3 sequence (DNA): TGTGCCAGTAGCCTGACAGCAAACTATGGATACACCTTC.

About this clone itself: The germline gene is not matched at one end of the junction; a read error may be the cause. V and J are TRBV29-1 and TRBJ1-2; maybe TRBD1 (5 bases). The CDR3 is 12 residues long. Germline values: CDR1 SQVTM, CDR2 ANQGSEA. CDR3 nucleotide sequence: TGCAGCGTTGTTCGGAGGGGCTATTGCTACACCTTC. Translated: CSVVRRGYCYTF.

This clone was observed many times. V and J are TRBV19 and TRBJ1-4, with 7 bases matching TRBD1. J lost 10 bases, V lost 10 bases, and 21 bases had no gene match. Germline V CDR1 and CDR2: LNHDA, SQIVND (reference sequence). The CDR3 consists of 16 residues. This chain's CDR3 is CATRGQADRITGKLFF. The CDR3 DNA follows: TGTGCCACCCGAGGACAGGCCGACAGGATTACCGGAAAACTGTTTTTT.

This clone was counted between two and nine times. The V call is TRBV6-1, the J call TRBJ2-5; the match to TRBD2 covers 10 bases. V lost 4 bases, J lost 5 bases, and 16 bases stayed unmatched. This CDR3 spans 18 amino acids. CDR1 is MNHNS and CDR2 is SASEGT in the germline V gene. The DNA for the CDR3 is TGTGCCAGCAGTGCTTCTAGCGGGGGTGCCCCATTTAAGGAGACCCAGTACTTC. Translated, it gives CASSASSGGAPFKETQYF.

The V call is TRBV11-2, the J call TRBJ2-1; D not resolved. CDR1 and CDR2 from the germline V gene are SGHAT and FQNNGV. The CDR3 has 14 amino acids. The V end was cut by 0 bases, the J end by 4 bases, with 7 bases between. This chain's CDR3 is CASSLDSRYNEQFF. The CDR3, as DNA: TGTGCCAGCAGCTTAGATTCAAGATACAATGAGCAGTTCTTC.

On this clone itself: The junction differs from germline at one of its ends, possibly a read error. V gene TRBV11-2 combines with J gene TRBJ2-1, with 8 bases matching TRBD2. The CDR3 sequence is 17 residues long. CDR1 is SGHAT, CDR2 FQNNGV, per germline. Here the CDR3 DNA reads TGTGCCAGCAGCGTCGGCGGGGGGTCAATCCTAAACAATGATCAGTTCTTC. Encoded protein: CASSVGGGSILNNDQFF. Drawing the rest from reference TRBV11-2 and TRBJ2-1, the complete variable domain is EAGVAQSPRYKIIEKRQSVAFWCNPISGHATLYWYQQILGQGPKLLIQFQNNGVVDDSQLPKDRFSAERLKGVDSTLKIQPAKLEDSAVYLCASSVGGGSILNNDQFFGPGTRLTVL.

In this sample, this clone turned up many times. V is TRBV5-1 and J is TRBJ2-2; a possible D gene is TRBD1 (5 bases). The CDR3 is 16 residues long. Germline V gives CDR1 SGHRS, CDR2 YFSETQ. The V gene lost 2 bases and the J gene lost 0 bases, with 11 bases spanning the gap. CDR3 bases: TGCGCCAGCAGCTTTAGAAGGGGATCGAACACCGGGGAGCTGTTTTTT. Protein product: CASSFRRGSNTGELFF. The variable domain in full, completed from reference TRBV5-1 and TRBJ2-2, reads KAGVTQTPRYLIKTRGQQVTLSCSPISGHRSVSWYQQTPGQGLQFLFEYFSETQRNKGNFPGRFSGRQFSNSRSEMNVSTLELGDSALYLCASSFRRGSNTGELFFGEGSRLTVL.

Only one count was recorded for this clone. The chain is built from TRBV20-1 and TRBJ2-7; no definite D call. V lost 5 bases to trimming and J lost 3 bases, with 14 bases between them. From germline, CDR1 is DFQATT and CDR2 SNEGSKA (reference sequence). The CDR3 extends over 13 amino acids. The CDR3 nucleotides read TGCAGTGCTTTCTCTGGACGGTACTACGAGCAGTACTTC. Translating gives CSAFSGRYYEQYF.

The chain has TRBV6-5 and TRBJ1-2; D unclear. Trimming shortened V by 3 bases and J by 4 bases, and 12 bases separated the two germline ends. This CDR3 region has 14 residues. The V gene's germline CDR1 is MNHEY and CDR2 SVGAGI. The CDR3 DNA follows: TGTGCCAGCAGTTATGGGGTCGGACCCTATGGCTACACCTTC. Its translation is CASSYGVGPYGYTF.

This chain uses TRBV11-2 with TRBJ1-5; D gene uncertain. Per the germline V gene, CDR1 is SGHAT and CDR2 is FQNNGV. This CDR3 has 15 amino acids. Trimming left V 5 bases short and J 4 bases short, with 15 bases between. The CDR3 sequence is CASSPDGLGNQPQHF. CDR3 bases: TGTGCCAGCAGCCCGGACGGTTTAGGGAATCAGCCCCAGCATTTT.

This clone was picked up many times. The chain has TRBV18 and TRBJ2-2; D remains ambiguous. Germline V CDR1 and CDR2: KGHSH, LQKENI. Trimming pared 5 bases from V and 5 bases from J, leaving 9 bases between. The CDR3 extends over 13 amino acids. The CDR3 region is CASSTDMTGELFF. DNA for the CDR3: TGTGCCAGCTCAACTGACATGACCGGGGAGCTGTTTTTT.

About this clone: The germline gene is not matched at one end of the junction; a read error may be the cause. The CDR3 is CAGSLSLAGGVDEQFF. DNA for the CDR3: TGTGCCGGCAGCTTAAGTCTCGCGGGAGGGGTCGATGAGCAGTTCTTC. The genes are TRBV7-3 and TRBJ2-1; 9 bases line up with TRBD2. Germline V gene data show CDR1 as SGHTA and CDR2 as FQGTGA. CDR3 size: 16 residues.

Many counts were recorded for this clone. The CDR3 coding sequence is TGTGCCAGCAGCCTGCGGGAGGCCCAAGAGACCCAGTACTTC. Translation gives CASSLREAQETQYF. The chain joins TRBV7-9 to TRBJ2-5; 8 bases are a match to TRBD2. Germline V CDR1 and CDR2: SEHNR, FQNEAQ (reference sequence). V trimming: 5 bases; J trimming: 1 base; junction bases outside the gene matches: 3. This CDR3 spans 14 amino acids. Complete variable domain (other parts from reference TRBV7-9 and TRBJ2-5): DTGVSQNPRHKITKRGQNVTFRCDPISEHNRLYWYRQTLGQGPEFLTYFQNEAQLEKSRLLSDRFSAERPKGSFSTLEIQRTEQGDSAMYLCASSLREAQETQYFGPGTRLLVL.

This clone was seen many times. This could be a read error, since a much larger clone is one nucleotide away. The same CDR3 can be traced to other DNA sequences in this sample. The rearrangement joins TRBV28 to TRBJ2-2; D may match TRBD1 or TRBD2 (6 bases each). Trimming removed 6 bases from V and 2 bases from J, with 13 bases in between. Germline CDR1 MDHEN, CDR2 SYDVKM. The CDR3 contains 15 residues. CDR3 in DNA: TGTGCCAGCAGCCTCCCGGGGGCCAACACCGGGGAGCTGTTTTTT. The encoded protein is CASSLPGANTGELFF.

This clone was counted many times. V gene TRBV9 combines with J gene TRBJ2-5; TRBD2 aligns across 8 bases. CDR1 and CDR2 from the germline V gene are SGDLS and YYNGEE. This CDR3 has 16 residues. Germline trimming cut 3 bases from V and 1 base from J; bases unmatched to any gene: 8. The CDR3 region is CASSAPDAGGQETQYF. The DNA for the CDR3 is TGTGCCAGCAGCGCACCAGATGCGGGGGGCCAAGAGACCCAGTACTTC.

The rearrangement uses TRBV9 and TRBJ2-5; maybe TRBD1 (6 bases). Germline V gives CDR1 SGDLS, CDR2 YYNGEE. Trimming pared 2 bases from V and 0 bases from J, leaving 14 bases between. This CDR3 is 16 amino acids long. The CDR3 spells CASSVLAGADQETQYF. For the CDR3, the DNA is TGTGCCAGCAGCGTTCTGGCAGGGGCAGACCAAGAGACCCAGTACTTC.

This clone is medium-sized (0.01 to 0.1%) in the sample. V and J are TRBV5-1 and TRBJ2-7; a possible D gene is TRBD1 (6 bases). CDR3 size: 12 residues. The germline gives CDR1 SGHRS, CDR2 YFSETQ. The V gene lost 5 bases and the J gene lost 4 bases, with 10 bases spanning the gap. The chain's CDR3 is CASREQGYEQYF. The CDR3 DNA reads TGCGCCAGCAGAGAGCAGGGGTACGAGCAGTACTTC. Together with reference TRBV5-1 and TRBJ2-7, the CDR3 gives the full variable domain: KAGVTQTPRYLIKTRGQQVTLSCSPISGHRSVSWYQQTPGQGLQFLFEYFSETQRNKGNFPGRFSGRQFSNSRSEMNVSTLELGDSALYLCASREQGYEQYFGPGTRLTVT.

This clone was counted at least ten times. The V gene is TRBV5-1, the J gene TRBJ1-1; no clear D. Germline V gene sequence: CDR1 SGHRS, CDR2 YFSETQ. This CDR3 spans 15 amino acids. V was trimmed by 1 base and J by 1 base, leaving 11 bases between them. CDR3 DNA sequence: TGCGCCAGCAGCTTGTACGGATCCGAGAACACTGAAGCTTTCTTT. Amino acids: CASSLYGSENTEAFF.